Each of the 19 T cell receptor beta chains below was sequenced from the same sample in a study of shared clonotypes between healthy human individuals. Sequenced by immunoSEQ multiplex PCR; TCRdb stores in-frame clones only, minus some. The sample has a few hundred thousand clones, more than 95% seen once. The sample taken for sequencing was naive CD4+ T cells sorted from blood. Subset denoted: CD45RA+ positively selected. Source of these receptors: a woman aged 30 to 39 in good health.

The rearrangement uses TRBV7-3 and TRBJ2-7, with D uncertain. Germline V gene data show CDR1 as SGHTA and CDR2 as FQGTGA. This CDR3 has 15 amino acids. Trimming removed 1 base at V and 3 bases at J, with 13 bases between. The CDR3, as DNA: TGTGCCAGCAGCTTAATGCCAGGTGACCACTACGAGCAGTACTTC. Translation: CASSLMPGDHYEQYF. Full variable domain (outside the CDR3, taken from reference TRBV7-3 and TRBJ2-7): GAGVSQTPSNKVTEKGKYVELRCDPISGHTALYWYRQSLGQGPEFLIYFQGTGAADDSGLPNDRFFAVRPEGSVSTLKIQRTERGDSAVYLCASSLMPGDHYEQYFGPGTRLTVT.

Written as DNA, the CDR3 is TGTGCCAGCAGCTTACTTTCGGGGGTTGATTCACCCCTCCACTTT. Residues: CASSLLSGVDSPLHF. The chain carries TRBV7-2 and TRBJ1-6; tentatively, D is TRBD1 (5 bases). CDR1 is SGHTA, CDR2 FQGNSA, per germline. The CDR3 runs to 15 residues. V dropped 2 bases and J dropped 8 bases, with 13 bases sitting between them.

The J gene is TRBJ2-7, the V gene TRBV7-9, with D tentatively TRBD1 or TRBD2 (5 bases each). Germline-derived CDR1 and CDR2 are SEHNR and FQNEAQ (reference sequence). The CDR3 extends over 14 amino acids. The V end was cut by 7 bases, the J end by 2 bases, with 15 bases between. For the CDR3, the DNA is TGTGCCAGCACGTTGACAGTCGGGACCTACGAGCAGTACTTC. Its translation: CASTLTVGTYEQYF.

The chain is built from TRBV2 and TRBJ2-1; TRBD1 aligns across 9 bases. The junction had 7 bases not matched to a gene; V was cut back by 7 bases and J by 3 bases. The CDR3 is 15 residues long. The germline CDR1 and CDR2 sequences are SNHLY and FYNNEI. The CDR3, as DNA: TGTGCCAGCACCGCGGACAGGGGCAACTACAATGAGCAGTTCTTC. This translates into CASTADRGNYNEQFF.

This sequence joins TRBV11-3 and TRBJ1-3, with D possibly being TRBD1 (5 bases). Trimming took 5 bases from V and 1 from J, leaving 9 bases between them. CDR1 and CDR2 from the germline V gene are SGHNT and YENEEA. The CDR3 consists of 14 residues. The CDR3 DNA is TGTGCCAGCAGCATCGGGACGTCTGGAAACACCATATATTTT. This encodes CASSIGTSGNTIYF.

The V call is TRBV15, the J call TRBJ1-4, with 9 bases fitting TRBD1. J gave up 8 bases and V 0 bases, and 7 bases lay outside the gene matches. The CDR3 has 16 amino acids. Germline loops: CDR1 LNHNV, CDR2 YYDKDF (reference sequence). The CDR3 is CATSRERDRVPEKLFF. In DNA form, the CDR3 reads TGTGCCACCAGCAGAGAGCGGGACAGGGTCCCCGAAAAACTGTTTTTT.

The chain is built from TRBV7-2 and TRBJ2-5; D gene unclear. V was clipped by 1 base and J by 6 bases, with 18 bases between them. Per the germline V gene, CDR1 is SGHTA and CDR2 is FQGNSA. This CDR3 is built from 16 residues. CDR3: CASSLVKGNKTKTQYF. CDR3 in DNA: TGTGCCAGCAGCTTAGTTAAGGGAAACAAAACGAAGACCCAGTACTTC.

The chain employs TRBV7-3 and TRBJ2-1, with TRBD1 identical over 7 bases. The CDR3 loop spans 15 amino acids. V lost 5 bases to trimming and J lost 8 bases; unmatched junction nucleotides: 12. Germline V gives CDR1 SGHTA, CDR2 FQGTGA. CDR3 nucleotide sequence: TGTGCCAGCAGCATCAGGGGGTTGCACGGCGATGAGCAGTTCTTC. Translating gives CASSIRGLHGDEQFF.

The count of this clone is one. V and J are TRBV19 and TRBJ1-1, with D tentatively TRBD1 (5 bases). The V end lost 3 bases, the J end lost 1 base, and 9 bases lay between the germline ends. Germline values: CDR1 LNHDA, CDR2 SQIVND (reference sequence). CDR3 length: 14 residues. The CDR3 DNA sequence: TGTGCCAGTAGTATGGGACTGTGGAACACTGAAGCTTTCTTT. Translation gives CASSMGLWNTEAFF.

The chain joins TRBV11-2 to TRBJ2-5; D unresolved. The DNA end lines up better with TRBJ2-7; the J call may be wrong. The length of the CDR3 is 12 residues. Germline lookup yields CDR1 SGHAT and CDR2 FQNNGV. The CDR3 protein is CASSFVTYEQYF. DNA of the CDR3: TGTGCCAGCAGCTTTGTAACCTACGAGCAGTACTTC.

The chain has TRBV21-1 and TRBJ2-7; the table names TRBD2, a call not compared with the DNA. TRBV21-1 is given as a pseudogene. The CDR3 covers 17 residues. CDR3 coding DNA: TGTGCCAGCAGCAACCCCGAAGGGCTAGCGGAAACCTACGAGCAGTACTTC. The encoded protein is CASSNPEGLAETYEQYF.

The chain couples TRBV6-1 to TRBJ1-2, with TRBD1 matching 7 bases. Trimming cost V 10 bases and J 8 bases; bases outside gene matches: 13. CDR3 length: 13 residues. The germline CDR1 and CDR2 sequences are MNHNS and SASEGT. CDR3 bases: TGTGCCACCCAGGGGGGCAGGGGGGAAGGCTACACCTTC. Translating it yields CATQGGRGEGYTF.

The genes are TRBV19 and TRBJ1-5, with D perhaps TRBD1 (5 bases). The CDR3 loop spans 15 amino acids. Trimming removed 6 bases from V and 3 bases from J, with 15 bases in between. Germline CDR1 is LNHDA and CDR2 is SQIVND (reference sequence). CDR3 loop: CASSLQSRANQPQHF. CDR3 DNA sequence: TGTGCCAGTAGCCTACAAAGCAGGGCCAATCAGCCCCAGCATTTT.

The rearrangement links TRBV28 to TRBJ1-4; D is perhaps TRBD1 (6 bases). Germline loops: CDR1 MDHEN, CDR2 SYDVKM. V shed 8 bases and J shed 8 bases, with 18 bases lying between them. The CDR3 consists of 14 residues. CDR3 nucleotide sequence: TGTGCCAGCGGAATGACAGGCCTTTTGGAAAAACTGTTTTTT. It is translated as CASGMTGLLEKLFF.

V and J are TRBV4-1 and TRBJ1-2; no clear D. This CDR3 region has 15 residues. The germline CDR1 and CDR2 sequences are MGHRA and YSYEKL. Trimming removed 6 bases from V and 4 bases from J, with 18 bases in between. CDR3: CASRVGRQGGYGYTF. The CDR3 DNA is TGCGCCAGCAGAGTCGGAAGACAAGGAGGCTATGGCTACACCTTC.

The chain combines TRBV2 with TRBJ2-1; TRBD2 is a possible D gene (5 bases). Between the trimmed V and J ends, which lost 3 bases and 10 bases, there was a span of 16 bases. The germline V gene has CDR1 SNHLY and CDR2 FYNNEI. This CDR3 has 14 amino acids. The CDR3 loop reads CASSDLRALREQFF. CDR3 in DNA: TGTGCCAGCAGTGATCTGCGGGCGCTGAGGGAGCAGTTCTTC.

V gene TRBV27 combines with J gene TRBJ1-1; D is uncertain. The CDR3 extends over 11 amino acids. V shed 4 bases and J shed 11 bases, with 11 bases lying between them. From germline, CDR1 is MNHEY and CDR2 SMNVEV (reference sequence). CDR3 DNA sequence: TGTGCCAGCAGTTCGTACTTAAGGGCTTTCTTT. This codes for CASSSYLRAFF.

The CDR3 here is CASSLAGGQNYGYTF. The DNA for the CDR3 is TGTGCCAGCAGCTTAGCGGGGGGACAGAACTATGGCTACACCTTC. The rearrangement joins TRBV7-2 to TRBJ1-2, with 7 bases that match TRBD1. There are 15 residues in the CDR3. The germline gives CDR1 SGHTA, CDR2 FQGNSA. V lost 0 bases to trimming and J lost 2 bases; unmatched junction nucleotides: 3. The full variable domain, rest sourced from reference TRBV7-2 and TRBJ1-2, is GAGVSQSPSNKVTEKGKDVELRCDPISGHTALYWYRQSLGQGLEFLIYFQGNSAPDKSGLPSDRFSAERTGGSVSTLTIQRTQQEDSAVYLCASSLAGGQNYGYTFGSGTRLTVV.

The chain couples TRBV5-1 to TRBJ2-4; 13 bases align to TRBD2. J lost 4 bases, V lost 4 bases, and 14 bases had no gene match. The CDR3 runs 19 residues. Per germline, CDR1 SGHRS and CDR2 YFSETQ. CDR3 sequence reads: CASSALTSGRSGWKNIQYF. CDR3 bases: TGCGCCAGCAGCGCCCTGACTAGCGGGAGGTCCGGGTGGAAAAACATTCAGTACTTC.